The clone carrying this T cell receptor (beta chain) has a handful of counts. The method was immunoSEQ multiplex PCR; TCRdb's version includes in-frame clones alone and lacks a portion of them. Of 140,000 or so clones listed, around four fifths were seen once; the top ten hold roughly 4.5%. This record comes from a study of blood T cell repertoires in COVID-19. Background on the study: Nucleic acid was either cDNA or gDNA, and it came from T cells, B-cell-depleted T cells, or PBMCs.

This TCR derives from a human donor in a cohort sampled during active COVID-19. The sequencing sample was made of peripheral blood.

DNA for the CDR3: TGCGCCAGCGGGGGACAGCAACTGGGGGAGACCCAGTACTTC. It encodes CASGGQQLGETQYF. This chain links TRBV10-2 with TRBJ2-5; 7 positions match TRBD1. This CDR3 contains 14 residues. Germline assignment: CDR1 WSHSY and CDR2 SAAADI. The V and J ends lost 8 bases and 5 bases, in that order; junction bases with no gene match: 11.